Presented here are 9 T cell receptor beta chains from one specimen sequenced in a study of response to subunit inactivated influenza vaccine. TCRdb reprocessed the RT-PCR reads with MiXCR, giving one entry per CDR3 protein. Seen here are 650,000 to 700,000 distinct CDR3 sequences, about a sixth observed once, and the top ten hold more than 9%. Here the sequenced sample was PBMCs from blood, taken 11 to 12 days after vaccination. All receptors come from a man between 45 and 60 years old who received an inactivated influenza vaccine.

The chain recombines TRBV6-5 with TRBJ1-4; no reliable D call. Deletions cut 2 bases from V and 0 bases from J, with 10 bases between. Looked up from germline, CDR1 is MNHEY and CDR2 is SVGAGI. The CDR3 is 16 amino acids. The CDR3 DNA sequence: TGTGCCAGCAGTTACCGAGGAGGGCCAACTAATGAAAAACTGTTTTTT. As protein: CASSYRGGPTNEKLFF.

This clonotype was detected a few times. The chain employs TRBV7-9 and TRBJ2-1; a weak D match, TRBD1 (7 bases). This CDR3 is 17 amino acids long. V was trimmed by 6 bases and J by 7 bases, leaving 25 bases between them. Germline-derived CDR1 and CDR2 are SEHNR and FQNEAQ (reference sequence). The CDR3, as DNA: TGTGCCAGCAGAAGGGAAAGGGGGCGCGGAGGGGATAATGAGCAGTTCTTC. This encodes CASRRERGRGGDNEQFF.

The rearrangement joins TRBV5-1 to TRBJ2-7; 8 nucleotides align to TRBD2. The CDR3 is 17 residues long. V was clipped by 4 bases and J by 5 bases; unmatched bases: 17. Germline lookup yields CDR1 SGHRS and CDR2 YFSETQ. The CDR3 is CASSGGSVVAGFHEQYF. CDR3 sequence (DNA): TGCGCCAGCAGCGGCGGTAGTGTCGTAGCGGGATTCCACGAGCAGTACTTC.

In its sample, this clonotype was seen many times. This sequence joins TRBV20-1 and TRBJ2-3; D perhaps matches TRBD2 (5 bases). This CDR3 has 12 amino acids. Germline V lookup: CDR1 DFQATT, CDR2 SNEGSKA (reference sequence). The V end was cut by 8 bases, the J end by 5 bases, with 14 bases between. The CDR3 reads CSPKPGGDTQYF. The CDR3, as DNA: TGCAGTCCCAAACCCGGAGGAGATACGCAGTATTTT.

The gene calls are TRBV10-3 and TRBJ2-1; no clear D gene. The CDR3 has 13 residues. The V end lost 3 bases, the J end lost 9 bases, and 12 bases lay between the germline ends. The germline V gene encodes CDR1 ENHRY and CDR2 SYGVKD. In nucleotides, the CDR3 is TGTGCCATCAGTGAAGTCACGTCGGGTGAGCAGTTCTTC. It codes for CAISEVTSGEQFF.

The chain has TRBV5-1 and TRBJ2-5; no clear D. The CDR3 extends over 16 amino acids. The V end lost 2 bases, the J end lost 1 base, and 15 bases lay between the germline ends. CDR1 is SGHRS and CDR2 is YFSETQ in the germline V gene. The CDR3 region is CASSFGGRMVQETQYF. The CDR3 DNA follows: TGCGCCAGCAGCTTTGGCGGCCGGATGGTCCAAGAGACCCAGTACTTC.

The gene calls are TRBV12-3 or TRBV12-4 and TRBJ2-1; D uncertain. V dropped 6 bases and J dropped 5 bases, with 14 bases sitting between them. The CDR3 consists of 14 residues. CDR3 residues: CASRLLGNHNEQFF. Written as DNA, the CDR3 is TGTGCCAGCAGACTCCTGGGGAACCACAATGAGCAGTTCTTC.

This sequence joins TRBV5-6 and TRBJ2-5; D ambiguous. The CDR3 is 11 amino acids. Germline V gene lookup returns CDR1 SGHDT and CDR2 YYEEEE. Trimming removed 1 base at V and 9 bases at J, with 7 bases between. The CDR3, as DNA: TGTGCCAGCAGCTTGAGTCTGTCCCAGTACTTC. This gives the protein CASSLSLSQYF.

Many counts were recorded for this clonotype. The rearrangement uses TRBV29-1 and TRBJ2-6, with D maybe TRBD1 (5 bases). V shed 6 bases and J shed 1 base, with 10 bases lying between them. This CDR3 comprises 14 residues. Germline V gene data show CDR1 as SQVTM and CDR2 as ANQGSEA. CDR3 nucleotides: TGCAGCGTCGACACAGGATCTGGGGCCAACGTCCTGACTTTC. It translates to CSVDTGSGANVLTF.